The rows below give T cell receptor beta chains drawn from one sample of a study of human T cells and chemical hapten exposure. TCRdb fed the RACE reads into MiXCR, producing one record per CDR3 protein. The sample yields under 450,000 distinct CDR3 sequences, more than 4.5% seen once. This specimen consisted of whole blood, obtained in connection with sensitization to the hapten diphenylcyclopropenone (DPC). The receptor set was obtained from a woman between 45 and 60 years old with alopecia areata. Some clones in this sample may be carry-over from other donors' samples. The CDR3 runs from the conserved cysteine through the conserved F or W. The D gene is left open where the match is weak. Rows may omit the clone size; those that give it use once, few, many or a size class.

V gene	clone size	D gene	J gene	CDR3 protein	CDR3 DNA
TRBV7-8	many	NA	TRBJ1-1	CASSPGQGVNTEAFF	TGTGCCAGCAGCCCTGGGCAGGGAGTGAACACTGAAGCTTTCTTT
TRBV6-6	NA	NA	TRBJ1-6	CASRLDSFESPLHF	TGTGCCAGCCGGCTAGATTCGTTTGAGTCACCCCTCCACTTT
TRBV7-3	NA	NA	TRBJ2-2	CASSPPGLTNTGELFF	TGTGCCAGCAGCCCGCCGGGGCTAACGAACACCGGGGAGCTGTTTTTT
TRBV7-2	many	NA	TRBJ1-4	CASSPGPRPGGEKLFF	TGTGCCAGTTCCCCGGGCCCTCGTCCGGGGGGTGAAAAACTGTTTTTT
TRBV5-1	few	NA	TRBJ2-3	CASSLVGGRTDTQYF	TGCGCCAGCAGCTTGGTGGGGGGGCGCACAGATACGCAGTATTTT
TRBV6-6	many	NA	TRBJ1-1	CASSYRGLNTEAFF	TGTGCCAGCAGTTACAGGGGATTGAACACTGAAGCTTTCTTT
TRBV20-1	many	TRBD2	TRBJ2-3	CSARPGLAFTDTQYF	TGCAGTGCTAGACCCGGACTAGCGTTCACAGATACGCAGTATTTT
TRBV18	few	TRBD2	TRBJ2-1	CASSPDASGINEQFF	TGTGCCAGCTCACCAGACGCTAGCGGGATCAATGAGCAGTTCTTC
TRBV6-5	NA	NA	TRBJ1-2	CASNPLRVNYGYTF	TGTGCCAGCAACCCCCTGCGAGTTAACTATGGCTACACCTTC
TRBV20-1	few	TRBD2	TRBJ2-7	CSASVSLAGFTYEQYF	TGCAGTGCTAGCGTTAGCCTAGCGGGGTTCACCTACGAGCAGTACTTC
TRBV5-1	NA	NA	TRBJ2-3	CASRSQAITDTQYF	TGCGCCAGCAGGAGTCAGGCGATCACAGATACGCAGTATTTT